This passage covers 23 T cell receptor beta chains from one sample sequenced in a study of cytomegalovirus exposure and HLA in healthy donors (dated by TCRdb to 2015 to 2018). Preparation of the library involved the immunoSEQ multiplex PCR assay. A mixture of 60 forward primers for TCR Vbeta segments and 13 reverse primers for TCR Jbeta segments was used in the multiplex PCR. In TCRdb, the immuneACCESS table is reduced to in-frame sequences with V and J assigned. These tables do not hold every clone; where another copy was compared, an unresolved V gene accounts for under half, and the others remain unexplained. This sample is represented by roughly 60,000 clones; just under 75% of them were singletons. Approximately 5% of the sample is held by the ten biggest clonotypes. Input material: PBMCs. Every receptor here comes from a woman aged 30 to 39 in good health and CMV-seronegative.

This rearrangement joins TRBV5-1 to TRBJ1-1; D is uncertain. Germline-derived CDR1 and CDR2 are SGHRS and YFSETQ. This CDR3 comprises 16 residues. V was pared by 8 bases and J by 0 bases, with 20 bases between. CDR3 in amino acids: CASHNGPPLMNTEAFF. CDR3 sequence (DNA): TGCGCCAGTCACAATGGGCCACCGCTTATGAACACTGAAGCTTTCTTT.

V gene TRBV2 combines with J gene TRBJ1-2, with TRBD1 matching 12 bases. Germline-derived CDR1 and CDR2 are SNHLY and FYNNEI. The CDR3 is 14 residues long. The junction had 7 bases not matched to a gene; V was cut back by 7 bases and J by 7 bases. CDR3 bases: TGTGCCAGCAACCTGGGGACAGGGGGCTTTGGCTACACCTTC. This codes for CASNLGTGGFGYTF.

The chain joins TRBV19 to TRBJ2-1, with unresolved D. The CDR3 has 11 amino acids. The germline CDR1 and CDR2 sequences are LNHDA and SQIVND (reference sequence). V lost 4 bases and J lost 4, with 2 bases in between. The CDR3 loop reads CASSTYNEQFF. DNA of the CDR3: TGTGCCAGTAGTACGTACAATGAGCAGTTCTTC. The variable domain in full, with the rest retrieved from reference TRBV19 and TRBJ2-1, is DGGITQSPKYLFRKEGQNVTLSCEQNLNHDAMYWYRQDPGQGLRLIYYSQIVNDFQKGDIAEGYSVSREKKESFPLTVTSAQKNPTAFYLCASSTYNEQFFGPGTRLTVL.

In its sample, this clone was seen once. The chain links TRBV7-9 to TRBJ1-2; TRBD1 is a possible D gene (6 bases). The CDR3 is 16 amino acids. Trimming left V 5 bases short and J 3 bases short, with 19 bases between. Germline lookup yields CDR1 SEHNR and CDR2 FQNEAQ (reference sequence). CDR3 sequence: CASSPSPARQDYGYTF. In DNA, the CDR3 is TGTGCCAGCAGCCCATCCCCCGCGAGACAGGACTATGGCTACACCTTC.

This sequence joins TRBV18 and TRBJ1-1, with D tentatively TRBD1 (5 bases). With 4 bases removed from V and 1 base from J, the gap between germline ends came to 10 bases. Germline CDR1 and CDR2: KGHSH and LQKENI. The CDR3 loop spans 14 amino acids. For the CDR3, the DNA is TGTGCCAGCTCACTCACGACAGAGAACACTGAAGCTTTCTTT. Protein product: CASSLTTENTEAFF.

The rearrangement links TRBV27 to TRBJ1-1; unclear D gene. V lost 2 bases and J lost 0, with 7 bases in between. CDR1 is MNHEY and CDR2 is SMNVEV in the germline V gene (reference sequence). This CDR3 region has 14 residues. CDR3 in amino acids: CASSLVAVNTEAFF. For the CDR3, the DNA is TGTGCCAGCAGTTTAGTAGCTGTGAACACTGAAGCTTTCTTT.

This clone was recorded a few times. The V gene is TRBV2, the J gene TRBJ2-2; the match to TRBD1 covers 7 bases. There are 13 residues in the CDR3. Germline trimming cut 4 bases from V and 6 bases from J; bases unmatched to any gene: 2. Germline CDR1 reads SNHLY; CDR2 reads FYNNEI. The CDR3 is CASSGQGSGELFF. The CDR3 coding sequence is TGTGCCAGCAGTGGACAGGGATCCGGGGAGCTGTTTTTT.

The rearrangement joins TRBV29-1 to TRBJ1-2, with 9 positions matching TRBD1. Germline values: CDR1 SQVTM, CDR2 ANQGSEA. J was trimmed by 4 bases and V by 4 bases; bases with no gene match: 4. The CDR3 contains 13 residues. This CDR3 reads CSVGVTGGYGYTF. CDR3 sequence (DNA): TGCAGCGTTGGGGTGACAGGGGGCTATGGCTACACCTTC.

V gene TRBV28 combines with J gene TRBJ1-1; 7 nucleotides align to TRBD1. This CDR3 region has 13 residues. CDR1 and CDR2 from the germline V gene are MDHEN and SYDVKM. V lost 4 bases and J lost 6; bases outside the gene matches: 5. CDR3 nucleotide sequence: TGTGCCAGCAGTTACAGGGGATACTCTGAAGCTTTCTTT. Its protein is CASSYRGYSEAFF.

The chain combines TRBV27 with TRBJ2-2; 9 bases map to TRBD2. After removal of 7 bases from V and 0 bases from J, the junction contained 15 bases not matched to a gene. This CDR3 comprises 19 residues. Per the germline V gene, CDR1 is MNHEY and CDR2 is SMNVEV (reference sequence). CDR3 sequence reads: CASTHGTIAGVSNTGELFF. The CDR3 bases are TGTGCCAGCACCCACGGGACTATAGCGGGAGTTTCGAACACCGGGGAGCTGTTTTTT.

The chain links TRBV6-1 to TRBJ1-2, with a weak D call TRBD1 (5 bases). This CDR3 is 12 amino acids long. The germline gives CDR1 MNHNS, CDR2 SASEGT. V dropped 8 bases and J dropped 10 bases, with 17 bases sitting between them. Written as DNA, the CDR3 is TGTGCCAGCGTGGGGACTTACCGGCTCTACACCTTC. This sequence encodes CASVGTYRLYTF.

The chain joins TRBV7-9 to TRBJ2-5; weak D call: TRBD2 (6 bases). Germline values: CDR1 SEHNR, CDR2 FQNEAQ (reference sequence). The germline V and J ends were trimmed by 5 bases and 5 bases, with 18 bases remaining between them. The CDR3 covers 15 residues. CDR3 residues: CASSQDHSGWETQYF. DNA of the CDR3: TGTGCCAGCAGCCAAGACCATAGCGGTTGGGAGACCCAGTACTTC.

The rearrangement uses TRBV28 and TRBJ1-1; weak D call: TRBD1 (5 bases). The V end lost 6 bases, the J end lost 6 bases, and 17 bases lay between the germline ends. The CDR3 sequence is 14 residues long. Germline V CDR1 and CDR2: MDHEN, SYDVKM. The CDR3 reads CASSSPFQGAEAFF. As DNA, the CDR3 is TGTGCCAGCAGCTCCCCTTTCCAGGGCGCTGAAGCTTTCTTT.

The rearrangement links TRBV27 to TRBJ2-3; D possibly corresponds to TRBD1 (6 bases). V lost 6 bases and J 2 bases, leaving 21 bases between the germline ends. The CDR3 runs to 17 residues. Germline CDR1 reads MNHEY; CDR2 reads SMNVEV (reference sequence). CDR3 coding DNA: TGTGCCAGCAGAAGGGCACAGGGAATAAGGATCACAGATACGCAGTATTTT. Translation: CASRRAQGIRITDTQYF.

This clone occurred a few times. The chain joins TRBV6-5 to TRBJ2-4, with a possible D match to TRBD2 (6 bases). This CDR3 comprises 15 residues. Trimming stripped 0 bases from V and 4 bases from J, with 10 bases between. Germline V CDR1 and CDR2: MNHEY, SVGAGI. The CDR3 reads CASSYSGGDKNIQYF. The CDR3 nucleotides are TGTGCCAGCAGTTACTCAGGAGGGGATAAAAACATTCAGTACTTC.

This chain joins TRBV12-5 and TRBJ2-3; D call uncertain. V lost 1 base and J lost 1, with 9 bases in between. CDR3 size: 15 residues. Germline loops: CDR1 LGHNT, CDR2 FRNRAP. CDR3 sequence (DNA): TGTGCTAGTGGTTTGGATAGTGAGGGCACAGATACGCAGTATTTT. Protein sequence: CASGLDSEGTDTQYF.

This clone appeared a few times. CDR3 sequence: CASSLAGGTGSEKLFF. CDR3 in DNA: TGCGCCAGCAGCTTGGCCGGGGGGACAGGGAGCGAAAAACTGTTTTTT. The rearrangement joins TRBV5-1 to TRBJ1-4; 9 nucleotides match TRBD1. This CDR3 is 16 amino acids long. With 0 bases clipped from V and 8 bases from J, the junction kept 8 bases outside the gene matches. Germline loops: CDR1 SGHRS, CDR2 YFSETQ.

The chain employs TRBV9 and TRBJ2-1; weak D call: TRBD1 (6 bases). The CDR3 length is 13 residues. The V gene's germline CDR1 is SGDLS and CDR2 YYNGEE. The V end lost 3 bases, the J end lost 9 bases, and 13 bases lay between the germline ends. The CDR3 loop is CASSEHQGSEQFF. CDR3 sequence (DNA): TGTGCCAGCAGCGAACATCAGGGGAGTGAGCAGTTCTTC.

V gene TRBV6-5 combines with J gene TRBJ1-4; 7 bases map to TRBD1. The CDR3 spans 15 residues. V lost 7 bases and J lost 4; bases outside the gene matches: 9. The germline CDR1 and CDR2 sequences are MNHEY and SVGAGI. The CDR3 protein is CASKHDRAHNEKLFF. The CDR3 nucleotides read TGTGCCAGCAAACACGACAGGGCCCATAATGAAAAACTGTTTTTT.

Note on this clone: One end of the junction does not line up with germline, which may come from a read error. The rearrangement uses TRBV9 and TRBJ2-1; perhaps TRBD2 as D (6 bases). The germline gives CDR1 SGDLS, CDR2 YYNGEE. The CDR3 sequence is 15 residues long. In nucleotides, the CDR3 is TGTGCCAGCAGCGTAGAGGGAGGTCCCTACAATGGGCAGTTCTTC. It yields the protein CASSVEGGPYNGQFF.

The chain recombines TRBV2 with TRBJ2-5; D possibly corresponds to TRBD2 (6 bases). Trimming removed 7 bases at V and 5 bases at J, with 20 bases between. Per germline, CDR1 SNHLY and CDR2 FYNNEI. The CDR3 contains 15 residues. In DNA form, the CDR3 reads TGTGCCAGCATTGTACGAGCGGACTATTGGGAGACCCAGTACTTC. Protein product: CASIVRADYWETQYF.

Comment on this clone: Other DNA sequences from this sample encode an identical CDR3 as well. The CDR3 sequence: CASSLGQTFDTEAFF. DNA for the CDR3: TGCGCCAGCAGCTTGGGACAGACTTTTGACACTGAAGCTTTCTTT. The rearrangement joins TRBV5-1 to TRBJ1-1, with D possibly being TRBD1 (5 bases). Trimming stripped 0 bases from V and 3 bases from J, with 12 bases between. Germline V gives CDR1 SGHRS, CDR2 YFSETQ. The CDR3 is 15 amino acids.

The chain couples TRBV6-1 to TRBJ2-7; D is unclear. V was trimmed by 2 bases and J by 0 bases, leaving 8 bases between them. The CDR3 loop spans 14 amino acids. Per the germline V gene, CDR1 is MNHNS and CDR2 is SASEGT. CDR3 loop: CASSEIRDSYEQYV. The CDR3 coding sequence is TGTGCCAGCAGTGAAATTAGGGACTCCTACGAGCAGTACGTC.